One sample yielded the 14 T cell receptor beta chains listed below, sequenced in a study of blood T cell repertoires in COVID-19. This table comes from immunoSEQ multiplex PCR, and its TCRdb copy is limited to in-frame clones, with some not included. The sample records 120,000 to 150,000 clones, around nine tenths being singletons. Sequenced material: peripheral blood. These receptors were obtained from a woman between 40 and 50 years old with acute or convalescent COVID-19.

This rearrangement joins TRBV5-1 to TRBJ1-2, with D perhaps matching TRBD1 (6 bases). V lost 2 bases, J lost 4 bases, and 15 bases lay in between. Germline V gene data show CDR1 as SGHRS and CDR2 as YFSETQ. There are 15 residues in the CDR3. The CDR3 DNA reads TGCGCCAGCAGCTTTGACGACAGGCCCTCCTATGGCTACACCTTC. Translation: CASSFDDRPSYGYTF. Based on the CDR3 plus reference TRBV5-1 and TRBJ1-2, the full variable domain is KAGVTQTPRYLIKTRGQQVTLSCSPISGHRSVSWYQQTPGQGLQFLFEYFSETQRNKGNFPGRFSGRQFSNSRSEMNVSTLELGDSALYLCASSFDDRPSYGYTFGSGTRLTVV.

Notes on this clone: Other nucleotide sequences in the sample specify the same CDR3. The V call is TRBV5-1, the J call TRBJ2-1; 7 nucleotides line up with TRBD1. CDR1 is SGHRS and CDR2 is YFSETQ in the germline V gene. CDR3 length: 15 residues. J gave up 4 bases and V 0 bases, and 4 bases lay outside the gene matches. The CDR3 region has the DNA TGCGCCAGCAGCTTGGAGGGACAGACGTACAATGAGCAGTTCTTC. Amino acids: CASSLEGQTYNEQFF.

The J gene is TRBJ2-1, the V gene TRBV7-3; 13 nucleotides line up with TRBD2. CDR3 length: 18 amino acids. Trimming removed 5 bases from V and 6 bases from J; junction bases left unmatched: 13. Germline-derived CDR1 and CDR2 are SGHTA and FQGTGA. CDR3: CASSLYPGTSGAVNEQFF. DNA for the CDR3: TGTGCCAGCAGCCTATATCCTGGGACTAGCGGGGCAGTCAATGAGCAGTTCTTC.

The chain recombines TRBV5-5 with TRBJ2-2; TRBD1 matches at 7 bases. J gave up 6 bases and V 3 bases, and 8 bases lay outside the gene matches. The CDR3 has 15 residues. Germline CDR1 SGHKS, CDR2 YYEKEE (reference sequence). The chain's CDR3 is CASSYTGVQAGELFF. As DNA, the CDR3 is TGTGCCAGCAGCTATACAGGGGTTCAGGCCGGGGAGCTGTTTTTT.

This chain connects TRBV6-2 or TRBV6-3 to TRBJ2-2; 9 nucleotides line up with TRBD2. The CDR3 loop spans 16 amino acids. Trimming removed 5 bases from V and 5 bases from J; junction bases left unmatched: 9. CDR1 and CDR2 (germline): MNHEY, SVGEGT. CDR3 in DNA: TGTGCCAGCAGTCCCATTGGCGGGGGGGTTACCGGGGAGCTGTTTTTT. Encoded protein: CASSPIGGGVTGELFF.

The chain links TRBV7-9 to TRBJ1-2; D unclear. Germline lookup yields CDR1 SEHNR and CDR2 FQNEAQ (reference sequence). CDR3 size: 15 residues. V lost 5 bases and J lost 3, with 16 bases in between. The CDR3 DNA sequence: TGTGCCAGCAGCGAGGGCGGTTTACCTGACTATGGCTACACCTTC. Encoded protein: CASSEGGLPDYGYTF.

The rearrangement uses TRBV2 and TRBJ1-5, with D perhaps TRBD1 (6 bases). In germline, CDR1 is SNHLY, CDR2 FYNNEI. The CDR3 runs to 13 residues. V was shortened by 8 bases and J by 5 bases, with 13 bases between the two germline ends. The CDR3 is CASGGAGDQPQHF. The DNA of the CDR3 is TGTGCCAGCGGTGGGGCAGGGGATCAGCCCCAGCATTTT.

This clone was seen only once. This chain uses TRBV7-9 with TRBJ1-1; D gene uncertain. The V end was cut by 1 base, the J end by 0 bases, with 9 bases between. The CDR3 extends over 15 amino acids. Germline lookup yields CDR1 SEHNR and CDR2 FQNEAQ (reference sequence). CDR3 protein: CASSLGQALNTEAFF. The CDR3 nucleotides read TGTGCCAGCAGCTTAGGGCAGGCTTTGAACACTGAAGCTTTCTTT.

The V and J genes are TRBV7-2 and TRBJ2-5; 8 bases are a match to TRBD1. V shed 5 bases and J 5 bases; nucleotides not matched to a gene: 10. This CDR3 region has 15 residues. Germline CDR1 is SGHTA and CDR2 is FQGNSA. CDR3 sequence reads: CASSPGRGRRETQYF. Here the CDR3 DNA reads TGTGCCAGCAGCCCGGGCAGGGGGCGCCGCGAGACCCAGTACTTC.

The chain has TRBV6-4 and TRBJ1-5; 9 positions agree with TRBD1. The CDR3 consists of 14 residues. CDR1 is MRHNA, CDR2 SNTAGT, per germline. The junction had 4 bases not matched to a gene; V was cut back by 4 bases and J by 6 bases. This chain's CDR3 is CASSATGGIQPQHF. The CDR3 DNA is TGTGCCAGCAGTGCGACAGGGGGAATTCAGCCCCAGCATTTT.

The V call is TRBV30, the J call TRBJ1-1; D might be TRBD1 (5 bases). The CDR3 covers 14 residues. V was cut by 7 bases and J by 0 bases, with 15 bases left in between. The germline V gene encodes CDR1 GTSNPN and CDR2 SVGIG (reference sequence). CDR3 in amino acids: CASTGGTMNTEAFF. CDR3 sequence (DNA): TGTGCCTCTACAGGCGGCACCATGAACACTGAAGCTTTCTTT.

Concerning this clone: Other DNA variants within this sample encode the same CDR3. The chain has TRBV12-3 or TRBV12-4 and TRBJ1-5; TRBD1 might be the D (6 bases). This CDR3 contains 13 residues. V lost 6 bases and J lost 3, with 9 bases in between. The CDR3, as DNA: TGTGCCAGCAGCCGGACAGTCAATCAGCCCCAGCATTTT. Translation: CASSRTVNQPQHF.

This clone occurred a few times. The CDR3 loop reads CASSLLQNYGYTF. The CDR3 nucleotides are TGTGCCAGCAGTTTACTACAGAACTATGGCTACACCTTC. This sequence joins TRBV28 and TRBJ1-2; D not certain. Germline V gene lookup returns CDR1 MDHEN and CDR2 SYDVKM. Trimming left V 2 bases short and J 2 bases short, with 6 bases between. This CDR3 is 13 amino acids long.

The rearrangement joins TRBV5-1 to TRBJ2-7, with 7 positions matching TRBD1. Trimming took 4 bases from V and 5 from J; bases not matched to a gene: 3. Germline lookup yields CDR1 SGHRS and CDR2 YFSETQ. The CDR3 length is 12 residues. This CDR3 is CASSLDRDEQYF. DNA of the CDR3: TGCGCCAGCAGCCTAGACAGGGACGAGCAGTACTTC.